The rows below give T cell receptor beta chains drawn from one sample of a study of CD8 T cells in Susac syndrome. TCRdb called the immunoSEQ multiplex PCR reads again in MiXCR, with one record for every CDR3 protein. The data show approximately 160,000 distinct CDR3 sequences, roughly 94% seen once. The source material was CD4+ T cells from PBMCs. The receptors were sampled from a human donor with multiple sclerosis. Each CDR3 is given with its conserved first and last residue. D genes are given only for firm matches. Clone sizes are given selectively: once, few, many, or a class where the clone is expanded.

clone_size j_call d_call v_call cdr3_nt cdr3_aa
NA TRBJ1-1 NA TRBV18 TGTGCCAGCTCACGCTTACGGGCAGGGGAGGACACTGAAGCTTTCTTT CASSRLRAGEDTEAFF
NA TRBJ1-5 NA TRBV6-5 TGTGCCAGCAGTTATAATGAAAATCAGCCCCAGCATTTT CASSYNENQPQHF
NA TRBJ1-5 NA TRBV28 TGTGCCAGCAGTTGGAGGGTAGAACAGCCCCAGCATTTT CASSWRVEQPQHF
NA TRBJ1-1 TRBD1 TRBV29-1 TGCAGCGTGGCATCCGGGACAGGGGCTTACACTGAAGCTTTCTTT CSVASGTGAYTEAFF
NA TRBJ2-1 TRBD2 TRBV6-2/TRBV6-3 TGTGCCAGCAAAACTAGCGCCCGAGGGCATGAGCAGTTCTTC CASKTSARGHEQFF
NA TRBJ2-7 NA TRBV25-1 TGTGCCAGCTCTCGACTTTCCGAGCAGTACTTC CASSRLSEQYF
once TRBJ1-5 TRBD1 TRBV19 TGTGCCAGTAACCCCGGACAGGGGGCCCAGCCCCAGCATTTT CASNPGQGAQPQHF
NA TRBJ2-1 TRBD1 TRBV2 TGTGCCAGCGCCTCCAGGCGTGGGACAGCGCAGTTCTTC CASASRRGTAQFF
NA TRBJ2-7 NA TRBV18 TGTGCCAGCTCACAAGAATCCTCCCTACTCGCCATCCCCTACGAGCAGTACTTC CASSQESSLLAIPYEQYF
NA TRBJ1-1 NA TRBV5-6 TGTGCCAGCATGCTCGGAAGCCGACACCACACTGAAGCTTTCTTT CASMLGSRHHTEAFF
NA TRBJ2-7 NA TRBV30 TGTGCCTGGAGTAGGAGTTACGAGCAGTACTTC CAWSRSYEQYF
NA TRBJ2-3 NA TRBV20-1 TGCAGTGCGCGGTATCCGGGAACTAGCACAGATACGCAGTATTTT CSARYPGTSTDTQYF
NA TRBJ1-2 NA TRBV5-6 TGTGCCAGCAGCGAGGGCGTCTATGGCTACACCTTC CASSEGVYGYTF
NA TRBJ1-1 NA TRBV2 TGTGCCAGCACCAGCTCGTTCATGAACACTGAAGCTTTCTTT CASTSSFMNTEAFF